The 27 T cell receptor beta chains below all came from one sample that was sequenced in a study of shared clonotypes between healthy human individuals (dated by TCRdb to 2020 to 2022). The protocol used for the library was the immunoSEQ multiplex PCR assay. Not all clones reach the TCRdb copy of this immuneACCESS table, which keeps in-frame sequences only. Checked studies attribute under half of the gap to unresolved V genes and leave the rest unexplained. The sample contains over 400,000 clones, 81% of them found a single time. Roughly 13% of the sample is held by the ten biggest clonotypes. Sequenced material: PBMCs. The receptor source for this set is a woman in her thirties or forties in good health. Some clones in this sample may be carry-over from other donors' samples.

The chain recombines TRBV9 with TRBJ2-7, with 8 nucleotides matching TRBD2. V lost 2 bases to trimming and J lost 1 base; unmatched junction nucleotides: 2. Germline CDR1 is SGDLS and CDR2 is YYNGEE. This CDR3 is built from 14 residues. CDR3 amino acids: CASSVSGNSYEQYF. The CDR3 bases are TGTGCCAGCAGCGTTAGCGGGAATTCCTACGAGCAGTACTTC.

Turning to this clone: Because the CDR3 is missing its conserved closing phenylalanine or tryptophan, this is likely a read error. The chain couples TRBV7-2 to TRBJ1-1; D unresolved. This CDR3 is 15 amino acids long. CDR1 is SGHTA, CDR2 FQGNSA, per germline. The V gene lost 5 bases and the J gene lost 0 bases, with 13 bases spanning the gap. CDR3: CASSALTQLNTEAFL. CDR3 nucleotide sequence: TGTGCCAGCAGCGCCCTAACCCAACTGAACACTGAAGCTTTCCTT.

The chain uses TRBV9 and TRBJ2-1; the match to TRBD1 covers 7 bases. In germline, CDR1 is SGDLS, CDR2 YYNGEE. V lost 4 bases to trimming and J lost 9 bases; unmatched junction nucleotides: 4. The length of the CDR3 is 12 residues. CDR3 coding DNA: TGTGCCAGCAGCCCGCAGGGGGTTGAGCAGTTCTTC. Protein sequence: CASSPQGVEQFF.

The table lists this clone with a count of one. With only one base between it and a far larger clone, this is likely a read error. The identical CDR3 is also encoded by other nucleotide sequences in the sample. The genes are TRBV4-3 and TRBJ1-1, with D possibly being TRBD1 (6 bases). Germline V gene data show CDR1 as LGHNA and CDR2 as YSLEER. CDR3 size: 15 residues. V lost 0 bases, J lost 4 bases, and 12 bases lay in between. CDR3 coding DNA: TGCGCCAGCAGCCAAGACAACAGGGCAGGCACTGAAGCTTTCTTT. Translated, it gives CASSQDNRAGTEAFF.

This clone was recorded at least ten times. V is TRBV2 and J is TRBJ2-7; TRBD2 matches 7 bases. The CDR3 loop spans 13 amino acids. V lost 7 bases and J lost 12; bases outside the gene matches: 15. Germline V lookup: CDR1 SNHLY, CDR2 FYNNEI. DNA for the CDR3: TGTGCCAGCATCGCCGGGCTAGCGGCACTTTTGTACTTC. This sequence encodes CASIAGLAALLYF.

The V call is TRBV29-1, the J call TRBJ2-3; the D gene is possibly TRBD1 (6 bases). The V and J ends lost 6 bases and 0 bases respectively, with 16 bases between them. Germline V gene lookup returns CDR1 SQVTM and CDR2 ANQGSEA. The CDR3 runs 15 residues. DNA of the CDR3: TGCAGCGTCCGAGGGGGTCGGACTAGCACAGATACGCAGTATTTT. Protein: CSVRGGRTSTDTQYF.

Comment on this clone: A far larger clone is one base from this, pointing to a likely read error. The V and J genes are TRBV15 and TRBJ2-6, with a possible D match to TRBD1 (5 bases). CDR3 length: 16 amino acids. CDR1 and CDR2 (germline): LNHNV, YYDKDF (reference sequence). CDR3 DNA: TGTGCCACCAGCAGATTCTCATTCTCTGGGGCCAACGTCCTGGCTTTC. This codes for CATSRFSFSGANVLAF.

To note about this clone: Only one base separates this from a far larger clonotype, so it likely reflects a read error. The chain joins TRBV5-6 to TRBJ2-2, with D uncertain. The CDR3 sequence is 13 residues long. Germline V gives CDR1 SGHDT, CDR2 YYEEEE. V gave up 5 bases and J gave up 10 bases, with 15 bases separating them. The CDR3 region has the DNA TGTGCCAGCAGTACACAGCTGGCCGTGGAGCTGTTTTTT. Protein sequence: CASSTQLAVELFF.

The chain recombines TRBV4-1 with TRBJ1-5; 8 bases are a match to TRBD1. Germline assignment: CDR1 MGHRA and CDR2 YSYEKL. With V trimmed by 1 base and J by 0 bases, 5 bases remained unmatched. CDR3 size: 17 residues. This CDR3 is CASSQADRGYSNQPQHF. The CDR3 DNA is TGCGCCAGCAGCCAAGCAGACAGGGGCTATAGCAATCAGCCCCAGCATTTT.

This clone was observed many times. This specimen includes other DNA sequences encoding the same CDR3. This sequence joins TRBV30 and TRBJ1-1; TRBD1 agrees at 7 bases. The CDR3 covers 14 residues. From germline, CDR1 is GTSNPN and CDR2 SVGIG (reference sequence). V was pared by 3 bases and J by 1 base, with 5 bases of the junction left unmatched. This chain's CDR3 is CAWRDRDRNTEAFF. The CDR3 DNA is TGTGCCTGGAGGGACCGGGACAGGAACACTGAAGCTTTCTTT.

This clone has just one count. CDR3 amino acids: CASSVTGSTGNTIYF. As DNA, the CDR3 is TGTGCCAGCAGCGTAACGGGCAGCACTGGAAACACCATATATTTT. The chain has TRBV9 and TRBJ1-3, with D unclear. This CDR3 region has 15 residues. CDR1 and CDR2 from the germline V gene are SGDLS and YYNGEE. V lost 1 base and J 2 bases, leaving 10 bases between the germline ends.

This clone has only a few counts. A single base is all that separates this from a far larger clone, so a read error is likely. The CDR3 sequence is CASNLIRGRHQPQHF. The DNA for the CDR3 is TGTGCCAGCAATTTAATCCGGGGAAGGCATCAGCCCCAGCATTTT. The chain combines TRBV28 with TRBJ1-5, with no clear D. The germline V gene encodes CDR1 MDHEN and CDR2 SYDVKM. This CDR3 has 15 amino acids.

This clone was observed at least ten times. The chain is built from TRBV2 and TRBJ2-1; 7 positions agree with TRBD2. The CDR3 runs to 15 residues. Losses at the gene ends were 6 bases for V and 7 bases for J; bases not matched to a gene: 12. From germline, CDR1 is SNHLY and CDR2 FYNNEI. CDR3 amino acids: CASSKPSGKGNEQFF. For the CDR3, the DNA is TGTGCCAGCAGCAAGCCTAGCGGTAAAGGTAATGAGCAGTTCTTC.

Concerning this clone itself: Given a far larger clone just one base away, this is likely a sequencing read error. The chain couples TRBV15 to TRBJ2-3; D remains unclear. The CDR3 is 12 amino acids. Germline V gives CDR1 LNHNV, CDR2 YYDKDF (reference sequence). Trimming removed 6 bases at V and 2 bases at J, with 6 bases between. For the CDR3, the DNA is TGTGCCACCAGTTCGAACACAGATACGCAGTATTTT. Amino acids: CATSSNTDTQYF.

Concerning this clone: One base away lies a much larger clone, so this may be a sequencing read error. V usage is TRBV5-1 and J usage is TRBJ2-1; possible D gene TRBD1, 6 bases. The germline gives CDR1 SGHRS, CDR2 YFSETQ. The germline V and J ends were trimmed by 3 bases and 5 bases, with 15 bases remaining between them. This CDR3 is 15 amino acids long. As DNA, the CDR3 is TGCGCCAGCAGCTGGTTTGGACAGCAAAACAATGAGCAGTTCTTC. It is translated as CASSWFGQQNNEQFF. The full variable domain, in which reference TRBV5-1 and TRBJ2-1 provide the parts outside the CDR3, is KAGVTQTPRYLIKTRGQQVTLSCSPISGHRSVSWYQQTPGQGLQFLFEYFSETQRNKGNFPGRFSGRQFSNSRSEMNVSTLELGDSALYLCASSWFGQQNNEQFFGPGTRLTVL.

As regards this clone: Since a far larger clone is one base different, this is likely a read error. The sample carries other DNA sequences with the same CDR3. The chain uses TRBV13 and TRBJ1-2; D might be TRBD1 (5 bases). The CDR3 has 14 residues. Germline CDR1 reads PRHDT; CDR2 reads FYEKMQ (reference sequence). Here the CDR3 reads CASSLGRENYGYTF. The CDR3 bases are TGTGCTAGCAGCTTAGGCAGGGAGAACTATGGCTACACCTTC.

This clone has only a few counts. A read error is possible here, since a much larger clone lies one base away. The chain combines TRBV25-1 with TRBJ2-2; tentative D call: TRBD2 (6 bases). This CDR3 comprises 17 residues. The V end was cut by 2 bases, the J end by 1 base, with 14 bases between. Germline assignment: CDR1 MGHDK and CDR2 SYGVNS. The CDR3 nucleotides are TGTGCCAGCAGTGAAGGCGGGGTTCGGTGGAACACCGGGGAGCTGTTTTTT. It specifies CASSEGGVRWNTGELFF.

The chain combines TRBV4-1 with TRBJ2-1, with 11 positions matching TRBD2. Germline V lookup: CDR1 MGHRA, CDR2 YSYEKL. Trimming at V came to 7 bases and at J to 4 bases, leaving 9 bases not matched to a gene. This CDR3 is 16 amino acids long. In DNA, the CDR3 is TGCGCCAGCACCGGGACTAGCGGAGCGCCTTACAATGAGCAGTTCTTC. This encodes CASTGTSGAPYNEQFF.

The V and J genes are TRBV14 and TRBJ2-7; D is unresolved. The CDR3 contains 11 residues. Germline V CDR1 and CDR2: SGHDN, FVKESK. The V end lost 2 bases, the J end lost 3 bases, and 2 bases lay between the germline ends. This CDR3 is CASSQYYEQYF. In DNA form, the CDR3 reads TGTGCCAGCAGCCAATACTACGAGCAGTACTTC.

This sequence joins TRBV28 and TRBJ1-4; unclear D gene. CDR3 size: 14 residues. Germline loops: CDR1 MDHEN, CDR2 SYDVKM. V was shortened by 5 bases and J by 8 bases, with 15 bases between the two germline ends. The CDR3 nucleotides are TGTGCCAGCAGTCCCCGGCGGACTGGGGAAAAACTGTTTTTT. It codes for CASSPRRTGEKLFF. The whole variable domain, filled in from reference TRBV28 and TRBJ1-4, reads DVKVTQSSRYLVKRTGEKVFLECVQDMDHENMFWYRQDPGLGLRLIYFSYDVKMKEKGDIPEGYSVSREKKERFSLILESASTNQTSMYLCASSPRRTGEKLFFGSGTQLSVL.

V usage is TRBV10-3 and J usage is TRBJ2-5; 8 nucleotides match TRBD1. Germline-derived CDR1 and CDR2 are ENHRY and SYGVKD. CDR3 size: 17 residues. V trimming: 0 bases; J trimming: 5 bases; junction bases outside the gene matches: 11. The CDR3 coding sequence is TGTGCCATCAGTGAGTCCGGGACAGGAGGCTCAGGGGAGACCCAGTACTTC. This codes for CAISESGTGGSGETQYF.

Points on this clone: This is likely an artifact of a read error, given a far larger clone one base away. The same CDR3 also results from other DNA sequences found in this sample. CDR3 residues: CASSAQQGPTYEQYF. DNA for the CDR3: TGTGCCAGCAGCGCCCAACAGGGGCCAACCTACGAGCAGTACTTC. The J gene is TRBJ2-7, the V gene TRBV9, with 7 bases lining up with TRBD1. This CDR3 has 15 amino acids. Germline trimming cut 3 bases from V and 2 bases from J; bases unmatched to any gene: 8. The germline V gene encodes CDR1 SGDLS and CDR2 YYNGEE.

The CDR3 is CASSIGNNYGYTF. As DNA, the CDR3 is TGTGCCAGTAGTATCGGCAATAACTATGGCTACACCTTC. The rearrangement joins TRBV19 to TRBJ1-2, with D unclear. This CDR3 spans 13 amino acids. Trimming left V 3 bases short and J 1 base short, with 6 bases between. Germline V gene data show CDR1 as LNHDA and CDR2 as SQIVND (reference sequence).

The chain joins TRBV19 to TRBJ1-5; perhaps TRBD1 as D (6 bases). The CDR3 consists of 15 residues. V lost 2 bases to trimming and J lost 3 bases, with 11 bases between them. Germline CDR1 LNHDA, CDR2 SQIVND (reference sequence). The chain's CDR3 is CASSITGKNNQPQHF. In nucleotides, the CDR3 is TGTGCCAGTAGTATAACAGGGAAAAACAATCAGCCCCAGCATTTT.

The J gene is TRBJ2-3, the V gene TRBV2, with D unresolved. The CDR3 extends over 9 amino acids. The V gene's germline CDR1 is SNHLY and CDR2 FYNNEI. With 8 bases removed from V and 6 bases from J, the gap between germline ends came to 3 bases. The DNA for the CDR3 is TGTGCCAGCGGGGATACGCAGTATTTT. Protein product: CASGDTQYF.

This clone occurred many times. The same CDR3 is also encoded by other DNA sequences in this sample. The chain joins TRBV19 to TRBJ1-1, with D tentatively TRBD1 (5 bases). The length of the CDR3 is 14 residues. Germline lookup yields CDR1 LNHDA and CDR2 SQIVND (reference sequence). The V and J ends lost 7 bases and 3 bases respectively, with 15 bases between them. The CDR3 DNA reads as TGTGCCAGTACCTTGGACACGGCGTACACTGAAGCTTTCTTT. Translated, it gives CASTLDTAYTEAFF.

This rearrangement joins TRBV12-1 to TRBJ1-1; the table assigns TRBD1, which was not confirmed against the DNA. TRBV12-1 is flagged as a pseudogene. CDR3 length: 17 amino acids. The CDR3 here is CASSLARGDRGCTEAFF. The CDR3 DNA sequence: TGTGCCAGCAGCCTTGCCAGGGGGGACAGGGGGTGCACTGAAGCTTTCTTT.